The 5 T cell receptor beta chains reported below all come from one sample, sequenced in a study of cytomegalovirus exposure and HLA in healthy donors (dated by TCRdb to the late 2010s). Libraries were made using the immunoSEQ multiplex PCR assay. For the multiplex PCR, a mixture combining 60 forward primers for TCR Vbeta segments and 13 reverse primers for TCR Jbeta segments was used. TCRdb's version of the immuneACCESS table is confined to in-frame rearrangements and falls short of the full clone set. An unresolved V gene accounts for under half of the shortfall where checked; the remainder is of unknown origin. The sample table holds 150,000 to 200,000 clones, of which over 70% were seen once. The ten top clones hold 1.3% of the sample. The sample taken for sequencing was PBMCs. The receptors derive from a man aged 45-60 years in good health and CMV-seropositive.

The chain has TRBV2 and TRBJ2-1, with a possible D match to TRBD1 (6 bases). This CDR3 contains 14 residues. CDR1 is SNHLY, CDR2 FYNNEI, per germline. Trimming took 4 bases from V and 8 from J, leaving 15 bases between them. The CDR3 spells CASSVGGLMDEQFF. CDR3 coding DNA: TGTGCCAGCAGTGTAGGGGGTCTTATGGATGAGCAGTTCTTC. The complete variable domain, with remaining parts taken from reference TRBV2 and TRBJ2-1, reads EPEVTQTPSHQVTQMGQEVILRCVPISNHLYFYWYRQILGQKVEFLVSFYNNEISEKSEIFDDQFSVERPDGSNFTLKIRSTKLEDSAMYFCASSVGGLMDEQFFGPGTRLTVL.

This chain uses TRBV7-3 with TRBJ2-7, with TRBD2 matching 8 bases. The CDR3 is made up of 14 amino acids. Germline V gene data show CDR1 as SGHTA and CDR2 as FQGTGA. After removal of 5 bases from V and 6 bases from J, the junction contained 9 bases not matched to a gene. The CDR3 DNA sequence: TGTGCCAGCAGCCCTAATAGCGGGGCTCTCGAGCAGTACTTC. Amino acid sequence: CASSPNSGALEQYF.

The chain couples TRBV27 to TRBJ1-2; TRBD1 might be the D (5 bases). Germline V gene sequence: CDR1 MNHEY, CDR2 SMNVEV (reference sequence). The CDR3 loop spans 16 amino acids. V lost 3 bases and J 0 bases, leaving 14 bases between the germline ends. The CDR3 nucleotides are TGTGCCAGCAGTTTTCGCCAGGGCGCTCCTAACTATGGCTACACCTTC. Translating it yields CASSFRQGAPNYGYTF.

The chain employs TRBV2 and TRBJ1-5; 7 nucleotides agree with TRBD1. The CDR3 contains 18 residues. Losses at the gene ends were 3 bases for V and 1 base for J; bases not matched to a gene: 12. Germline values: CDR1 SNHLY, CDR2 FYNNEI. CDR3 region: CASSDVGQAYRSNQPQHF. The CDR3 bases are TGTGCCAGCAGTGATGTAGGACAGGCATATCGGAGCAATCAGCCCCAGCATTTT.

This clone was seen a handful of times. The chain combines TRBV5-1 with TRBJ2-1, with D perhaps TRBD1 (6 bases). The CDR3 runs to 14 residues. Germline-derived CDR1 and CDR2 are SGHRS and YFSETQ. Trimming took 0 bases from V and 5 from J, leaving 9 bases between them. The CDR3 is CASSLDGGHNEQFF. CDR3 DNA sequence: TGCGCCAGCAGCTTGGATGGGGGCCACAATGAGCAGTTCTTC.